The clone carrying this TCR beta chain turned up a few times. This CDR3 is built from 15 residues. The V gene's germline CDR1 is SGHRS and CDR2 YFSETQ. Between the trimmed V and J ends, which lost 0 bases and 5 bases, there was a span of 14 bases. Method: immunoSEQ multiplex PCR; TCRdb's copy keeps in-frame clones and lacks some. This table has about 20,000 clones, roughly four fifths appearing once. This record comes from a study of T cells in narcolepsy. The TCR originated in a human donor in good health. Sequencing was done on a sample of memory (CD45RA-) CD4+ T cells from blood. The chain employs TRBV5-1 and TRBJ2-5; no reliable D call. DNA of the CDR3: TGCGCCAGCAGCTTGGGCCAGGCCTTCGGGGAGACCCAGTACTTC. Translated: CASSLGQAFGETQYF.